Below are 24 T cell receptor beta chains sequenced from a single sample in a study of OX40 agonist ivuxolimab in advanced cancers. Profiling relied on immunoSEQ multiplex PCR, and the TCRdb table lists in-frame clones only, not all of them. The sample has approximately 12,000 clones, 90% seen once; the top ten hold more than 65%. Sequencing used CD4+ or CD8+ T cells sorted from blood, obtained in a trial of the OX40 agonist ivuxolimab. Receptor source: an adult with an advanced solid tumor such as melanoma, head and neck, liver or kidney cancer.

The V gene is TRBV29-1, the J gene TRBJ2-6, with a weak D call TRBD2 (7 bases). The CDR3 spans 16 residues. With 5 bases removed from V and 0 bases from J, the gap between germline ends came to 14 bases. Germline V gives CDR1 SQVTM, CDR2 ANQGSEA. CDR3 loop: CSVRGGLSSGANVLTF. CDR3 DNA sequence: TGCAGCGTTAGGGGGGGCTTGAGCTCTGGGGCCAACGTCCTGACTTTC.

The chain is built from TRBV7-9 and TRBJ1-2; no clear D gene. Trimming cost V 0 bases and J 1 base, with 6 bases left between them. CDR1 SEHNR and CDR2 FQNEAQ come from the germline V gene (reference sequence). This CDR3 comprises 14 residues. CDR3 amino acids: CASSLAQINYGYTF. In nucleotides, the CDR3 is TGTGCCAGCAGCTTAGCACAGATTAACTATGGCTACACCTTC.

CDR3 sequence: CASSLAVDEQYF. The CDR3 bases are TGTGCCAGCAGCTTGGCGGTGGACGAGCAGTACTTC. J is TRBJ2-7 and V is TRBV5-4, with unresolved D. CDR3 length: 12 amino acids. Germline V gene lookup returns CDR1 SGHNT and CDR2 YYREEE (reference sequence). The V end was cut by 0 bases, the J end by 5 bases, with 6 bases between.

The table lists this clone with a count of one. The genes are TRBV7-9 and TRBJ2-1, with D possibly matching TRBD2 (6 bases). CDR1 is SEHNR and CDR2 is FQNEAQ in the germline V gene (reference sequence). V was cut by 4 bases and J by 9 bases, with 10 bases left in between. The length of the CDR3 is 12 residues. CDR3 sequence: CASSSTRVEQFF. DNA for the CDR3: TGTGCCAGCAGCTCGACTAGGGTTGAGCAGTTCTTC.

This sequence joins TRBV25-1 and TRBJ2-1; D is uncertain. The germline CDR1 and CDR2 sequences are MGHDK and SYGVNS. This CDR3 region has 13 residues. Trimming stripped 3 bases from V and 6 bases from J, with 9 bases between. DNA of the CDR3: TGTGCCAGCAGTGATGAGACTCCCAATGAGCAGTTCTTC. It codes for CASSDETPNEQFF.

This clone has only one observation. The chain couples TRBV27 to TRBJ2-2; the match to TRBD2 covers 10 bases. Germline CDR1 reads MNHEY; CDR2 reads SMNVEV (reference sequence). The V and J ends lost 1 base and 4 bases, in that order; junction bases with no gene match: 3. The CDR3 has 16 residues. For the CDR3, the DNA is TGTGCCAGCAGTTTATTAGCGGGAGGTGGCACCGGGGAGCTGTTTTTT. Translating gives CASSLLAGGGTGELFF.

The chain uses TRBV11-2 and TRBJ2-5; D gene uncertain. Germline values: CDR1 SGHAT, CDR2 FQNNGV. The length of the CDR3 is 12 residues. The germline V and J ends were trimmed by 2 bases and 1 base, with 2 bases remaining between them. Here the CDR3 DNA reads TGTGCCAGCAGCTTACGCCAAGAGACCCAGTACTTC. Its translation: CASSLRQETQYF.

V and J are TRBV11-3 and TRBJ2-1; 11 bases map to TRBD2. The CDR3 is made up of 15 amino acids. Unmatched junction bases numbered 6, after V lost 4 bases and J lost 7 bases. Germline loops: CDR1 SGHNT, CDR2 YENEEA. CDR3 sequence: CASSSLLAGVNEQFF. The DNA of the CDR3 is TGTGCCAGCAGCTCTTTACTAGCGGGAGTAAATGAGCAGTTCTTC.

V is TRBV4-3 and J is TRBJ2-4; the D is unclear. From germline, CDR1 is LGHNA and CDR2 YSLEER. V was trimmed by 0 bases and J by 6 bases, leaving 21 bases between them. The CDR3 length is 18 residues. This chain's CDR3 is CASSQERTVRQALNIQYF. As DNA, the CDR3 is TGCGCCAGCAGCCAAGAGAGGACGGTGAGGCAGGCTCTAAACATTCAGTACTTC.

The CDR3 DNA reads as TGTGCCAGCAGTCCAGGGGAATTCAGAGCTTTCTTT. Protein product: CASSPGEFRAFF. The chain recombines TRBV13 with TRBJ1-1, with D possibly being TRBD1 (6 bases). The CDR3 contains 12 residues. The germline V and J ends were trimmed by 6 bases and 10 bases, with 15 bases remaining between them. Per the germline V gene, CDR1 is PRHDT and CDR2 is FYEKMQ (reference sequence).

This chain joins TRBV9 and TRBJ2-2; the D gene is possibly TRBD1 (6 bases). This CDR3 is 16 amino acids long. V was clipped by 4 bases and J by 0 bases, with 13 bases between them. Germline CDR1 reads SGDLS; CDR2 reads YYNGEE. The CDR3 region is CASSPSGTTNTGELFF. DNA for the CDR3: TGTGCCAGCAGCCCATCCGGGACAACGAACACCGGGGAGCTGTTTTTT.

This sequence joins TRBV6-5 and TRBJ2-3; D remains ambiguous. Deletions cut 1 base from V and 3 bases from J, with 11 bases between. The CDR3 has 15 amino acids. Looked up from germline, CDR1 is MNHEY and CDR2 is SVGAGI. As DNA, the CDR3 is TGTGCCAGCAGTTACTTAAATAGAGGTACAGATACGCAGTATTTT. Encoded protein: CASSYLNRGTDTQYF.

This clone was seen only once. The chain carries TRBV6-1 and TRBJ1-1, with 7 bases fitting TRBD1. The CDR3 is 14 residues long. The V and J ends lost 6 bases and 5 bases, in that order; junction bases with no gene match: 9. The germline CDR1 and CDR2 sequences are MNHNS and SASEGT. The CDR3 DNA follows: TGTGCCAGCAGGACAGGGCAGGTGTGGACTGAAGCTTTCTTT. This translates into CASRTGQVWTEAFF.

The V call is TRBV7-9, the J call TRBJ1-2, with D perhaps TRBD1 (5 bases). The V end lost 5 bases, the J end lost 4 bases, and 11 bases lay between the germline ends. The CDR3 is 13 amino acids. Germline-derived CDR1 and CDR2 are SEHNR and FQNEAQ (reference sequence). The CDR3: CASSPGTPYGYTF. For the CDR3, the DNA is TGTGCCAGCAGCCCCGGGACTCCCTATGGCTACACCTTC.

The chain uses TRBV6-1 and TRBJ1-2; a weak D match, TRBD1 (6 bases). Trimming took off 2 bases at V and 1 base at J, with 14 bases between the two ends. Per germline, CDR1 MNHNS and CDR2 SASEGT. This CDR3 has 16 residues. The CDR3: CASSEWLGGNNYGYTF. The CDR3 DNA reads as TGTGCCAGCAGTGAATGGTTAGGGGGGAATAACTATGGCTACACCTTC.

The gene calls are TRBV19 and TRBJ2-2; TRBD2 is a possible D gene (6 bases). V was pared by 10 bases and J by 2 bases, with 11 bases between. The V gene's germline CDR1 is LNHDA and CDR2 SQIVND (reference sequence). The CDR3 extends over 13 amino acids. DNA for the CDR3: TGTGCCACCTGGGACTCCAACACCGGGGAGCTGTTTTTT. This translates into CATWDSNTGELFF.

This chain uses TRBV27 with TRBJ2-7; D is unclear. The V end was cut by 4 bases, the J end by 0 bases, with 7 bases between. Germline CDR1 reads MNHEY; CDR2 reads SMNVEV (reference sequence). The CDR3 spans 13 residues. The CDR3, as DNA: TGTGCCAGCAGTTCCGGCTCCTCCTACGAGCAGTACTTC. Translated, it gives CASSSGSSYEQYF.

V usage is TRBV27 and J usage is TRBJ2-7; 9 bases fit TRBD2. The J segment lost 6 bases and the V segment lost 4 bases, leaving 13 bases of the junction unmatched. Germline-derived CDR1 and CDR2 are MNHEY and SMNVEV (reference sequence). The CDR3 extends over 16 amino acids. CDR3 loop: CASSSTSSGKLGEQYF. In nucleotides, the CDR3 is TGTGCCAGCAGTTCGACATCTAGCGGGAAGCTGGGCGAGCAGTACTTC.

This clone counts as hyperexpanded. The chain uses TRBV7-3 and TRBJ2-7, with TRBD1 matching 9 bases. This CDR3 has 14 residues. V was clipped by 5 bases and J by 2 bases; unmatched bases: 4. Looked up from germline, CDR1 is SGHTA and CDR2 is FQGTGA. In DNA form, the CDR3 reads TGTGCCAGCAGCCCATGGACAGGGGCCTACGAGCAGTACTTC. Protein: CASSPWTGAYEQYF. Combining the CDR3 with reference TRBV7-3 and TRBJ2-7 gives the whole variable domain GAGVSQTPSNKVTEKGKYVELRCDPISGHTALYWYRQSLGQGPEFLIYFQGTGAADDSGLPNDRFFAVRPEGSVSTLKIQRTERGDSAVYLCASSPWTGAYEQYFGPGTRLTVT.

The chain uses TRBV2 and TRBJ2-3; 13 positions match TRBD2. The germline V gene encodes CDR1 SNHLY and CDR2 FYNNEI. The V and J ends lost 6 bases and 3 bases, in that order; junction bases with no gene match: 9. The CDR3 is made up of 17 amino acids. CDR3 bases: TGTGCCAGCAGAGAGACTAGCGGGGGGTATGGGACAGATACGCAGTATTTT. It specifies CASRETSGGYGTDTQYF.

In this sample, this clone turned up once. The chain uses TRBV4-1 and TRBJ1-2; the match to TRBD1 covers 9 bases. The CDR3 is made up of 16 amino acids. J gave up 1 base and V 3 bases, and 6 bases lay outside the gene matches. Germline-derived CDR1 and CDR2 are MGHRA and YSYEKL. The CDR3 bases are TGCGCCAGCAGCCAGAACACAGGGGGCAATAACTATGGCTACACCTTC. Translated: CASSQNTGGNNYGYTF.

The rearrangement uses TRBV13 and TRBJ2-7; the match to TRBD2 covers 9 bases. The CDR3 runs to 15 residues. The germline V gene has CDR1 PRHDT and CDR2 FYEKMQ (reference sequence). Trimming cost V 2 bases and J 0 bases; bases outside gene matches: 2. CDR3 loop: CASSLSGGPSYEQYF. The DNA of the CDR3 is TGTGCCAGCAGCTTAAGCGGGGGGCCCTCCTACGAGCAGTACTTC.

The genes are TRBV13 and TRBJ2-3, with 9 bases matching TRBD1. This CDR3 spans 14 amino acids. Germline V gene lookup returns CDR1 PRHDT and CDR2 FYEKMQ (reference sequence). J gave up 7 bases and V 1 base, and 3 bases lay outside the gene matches. CDR3 bases: TGTGCCAGCAGCTTAGAAGGACAGGGGTATACGCAGTATTTT. It translates to CASSLEGQGYTQYF.

The chain has TRBV5-8 and TRBJ2-7; D remains unclear. This CDR3 contains 13 residues. Germline CDR1 is SGHTS and CDR2 is YDEGEE. V lost 2 bases and J lost 2, with 8 bases in between. The CDR3 sequence: CASSFSRPYEQYF. DNA for the CDR3: TGTGCCAGCAGCTTTAGCCGCCCCTACGAGCAGTACTTC.